The next 10 T cell receptor beta chains were all read from a single sample in a study of Ad26.COV2.S vaccination and SARS-CoV-2 variants. Treatment indicated: 15 to 20 received Ad26.COV2.S at low or high dose, single or two shots; about five received placebo; per-sample allocation not given. All samples were drawn on day 63, counting from the first vaccine or placebo injection. Libraries were prepared by immunoSEQ multiplex PCR; TCRdb keeps only in-frame clonotypes and omits some of them. The table shows under 400,000 clones, with roughly 91% occurring only once. The specimen comprised peripheral blood, sampled in a trial of Ad26.COV2.S vaccine versus placebo. The source is a person aged 18-65 years who received the Ad26.COV2.S COVID-19 vaccine or a placebo.

The chain has TRBV6-5 and TRBJ2-7; no clear D gene. CDR1 and CDR2 (germline): MNHEY, SVGAGI. This CDR3 is 14 amino acids long. V was cut by 0 bases and J by 3 bases, with 9 bases left in between. DNA for the CDR3: TGTGCCAGCAGTTACTCGGGTTACAGCTACGAGCAGTACTTC. Translated, it gives CASSYSGYSYEQYF.

J is TRBJ2-5 and V is TRBV4-2; 10 positions agree with TRBD2. CDR3 length: 17 amino acids. Germline loops: CDR1 LGHNA, CDR2 YNFKEQ. Trimming cost V 6 bases and J 2 bases; bases outside gene matches: 12. The CDR3, as DNA: TGTGCCAGCAGTGGGGAAGTAGCGGGGGGTTCACAAGAGACCCAGTACTTC. It yields the protein CASSGEVAGGSQETQYF.

This chain links TRBV24-1 with TRBJ2-3, with 9 positions matching TRBD1. The J segment lost 4 bases and the V segment lost 2 bases, leaving 6 bases of the junction unmatched. CDR3 length: 16 residues. Germline CDR1 reads KGHDR; CDR2 reads SFDVKD. For the CDR3, the DNA is TGTGCCACCAGTGATTCTTGGGACAGGGAGCCAGATACGCAGTATTTT. It translates to CATSDSWDREPDTQYF.

The chain has TRBV29-1 and TRBJ1-2; 7 bases fit TRBD1. CDR1 is SQVTM, CDR2 ANQGSEA, per germline. This CDR3 spans 14 amino acids. V shed 5 bases, J shed 4 bases, and the junction held 10 bases outside the gene matches. CDR3 sequence: CSVRRDSGPYGYTF. Here the CDR3 DNA reads TGCAGCGTTCGAAGGGACAGCGGCCCCTATGGCTACACCTTC.

V gene TRBV9 combines with J gene TRBJ2-3; 10 bases agree with TRBD1. The ends lost 3 bases at V and 4 bases at J; junction bases unmatched: 5. The CDR3 length is 15 residues. Germline lookup yields CDR1 SGDLS and CDR2 YYNGEE. The CDR3 bases are TGTGCCAGCAGCGCGGGACAGGGGTCCCCAGATACGCAGTATTTT. Encoded protein: CASSAGQGSPDTQYF. Combining the CDR3 with reference TRBV9 and TRBJ2-3 gives the whole variable domain DSGVTQTPKHLITATGQRVTLRCSPRSGDLSVYWYQQSLDQGLQFLIQYYNGEERAKGNILERFSAQQFPDLHSELNLSSLELGDSALYFCASSAGQGSPDTQYFGPGTRLTVL.

There are a few counts of this clone. The chain has TRBV5-4 and TRBJ2-3; 9 bases map to TRBD2. This CDR3 region has 15 residues. V was clipped by 5 bases and J by 3 bases; unmatched bases: 7. Germline V gene data show CDR1 as SGHNT and CDR2 as YYREEE (reference sequence). The CDR3 is CASSSQRGVTDTQYF. CDR3 coding DNA: TGTGCCAGCAGTTCCCAGCGGGGGGTTACAGATACGCAGTATTTT.

The gene calls are TRBV6-6 and TRBJ1-6; TRBD1 is a possible D gene (5 bases). V gave up 6 bases and J gave up 10 bases, with 13 bases separating them. There are 13 residues in the CDR3. The germline gives CDR1 MNHNY, CDR2 SVGAGI (reference sequence). CDR3: CASSPGSGSPLHF. The CDR3 nucleotides are TGTGCCAGCAGCCCAGGTTCAGGGTCACCCCTCCACTTT.

The gene calls are TRBV9 and TRBJ1-1; TRBD1 matches at 8 bases. Germline V gives CDR1 SGDLS, CDR2 YYNGEE. This CDR3 comprises 13 residues. The junction had 7 bases not matched to a gene; V was cut back by 3 bases and J by 9 bases. The CDR3 nucleotides read TGTGCCAGCAGCGACGACGGGACAGGAAAAGCTTTCTTT. Translation gives CASSDDGTGKAFF.

The rearrangement links TRBV4-1 to TRBJ2-3, with 10 bases that match TRBD2. Germline assignment: CDR1 MGHRA and CDR2 YSYEKL. This CDR3 spans 18 amino acids. V shed 1 base and J 3 bases; nucleotides not matched to a gene: 10. The DNA of the CDR3 is TGCGCCAGCAGCCAAGGAAAGTCGTCTAGCGGGGGAACAGATACGCAGTATTTT. Translating gives CASSQGKSSSGGTDTQYF.

The V and J genes are TRBV3-1 (or the pseudogene TRBV3-2) and TRBJ1-5, with 11 bases aligning to TRBD1. V lost 4 bases, J lost 11 bases, and 13 bases stayed unmatched. The CDR3 covers 16 residues. Germline V CDR1 and CDR2: LGHDT, YNNKEL (reference sequence). CDR3 nucleotide sequence: TGTGCCAGCAGCCCCTCGGGACAGGGGGGTTTCATGGCCCAGCATTTT. Its protein is CASSPSGQGGFMAQHF.